The next 9 T cell receptor beta chains were all read from a single sample in a study of T cell repertoires in cytomegalovirus infection. TCRdb fed the reads into MiXCR, producing one record per CDR3 protein. The sample consists of roughly 230,000 distinct CDR3 sequences, roughly an eighth of them appearing once. The sample was PBMCs. The source is a human donor in good health (CMV status not recorded). Some clones in this sample may be carry-over from other donors' samples.

This clonotype showed up just a few times. CDR3 loop: CATSTGTGHNEQFF. The CDR3 DNA is TGTGCCACCAGCACAGGGACAGGGCACAATGAGCAGTTCTTC. This chain connects TRBV27 to TRBJ2-1; 9 nucleotides line up with TRBD1. The V and J ends lost 10 bases and 5 bases, in that order; junction bases with no gene match: 9. The CDR3 totals 14 residues. CDR1 MNHEY and CDR2 SMNVEV come from the germline V gene (reference sequence).

This clonotype was counted between two and nine times. The V gene is TRBV20-1, the J gene TRBJ2-1; no definite D call. Per the germline V gene, CDR1 is DFQATT and CDR2 is SNEGSKA (reference sequence). V gave up 6 bases and J gave up 9 bases, with 9 bases separating them. CDR3 length: 10 amino acids. CDR3 sequence (DNA): TGCAGTGCGAAACTTCCTGAGCAGTTCTTC. As protein: CSAKLPEQFF.

This clonotype has more than one count but fewer than ten. This chain links TRBV12-5 with TRBJ1-2, with D perhaps matching TRBD1 (5 bases). Germline V CDR1 and CDR2: LGHNT, FRNRAP. The CDR3 length is 13 residues. The ends were cut back, 6 bases at V and 4 bases at J, with 12 bases in the middle. CDR3 protein: CASGPGDFYGYTF. In nucleotides, the CDR3 is TGTGCTAGTGGACCGGGGGACTTCTATGGCTACACCTTC.

This clonotype appeared many times. The V gene is TRBV19, the J gene TRBJ2-1, with 8 bases matching TRBD2. In germline, CDR1 is LNHDA, CDR2 SQIVND (reference sequence). J gave up 5 bases and V 8 bases, and 14 bases lay outside the gene matches. This CDR3 is built from 16 residues. In DNA form, the CDR3 reads TGTGCCAGTCGACCAACTAGCGGAGGGGGGCACAATGAGCAGTTCTTC. It codes for CASRPTSGGGHNEQFF.

The V and J genes are TRBV28 and TRBJ2-7; D possibly uses TRBD1 or TRBD2 (6 bases each). V was trimmed by 5 bases and J by 2 bases, leaving 19 bases between them. CDR1 and CDR2 from the germline V gene are MDHEN and SYDVKM. CDR3 length equals 16 residues. DNA of the CDR3: TGTGCCAGCAGTCCCAGCGGGTCAGCAGGGGCCTACGAGCAGTACTTC. Amino acids: CASSPSGSAGAYEQYF. The whole variable domain, remainder taken from reference TRBV28 and TRBJ2-7, is DVKVTQSSRYLVKRTGEKVFLECVQDMDHENMFWYRQDPGLGLRLIYFSYDVKMKEKGDIPEGYSVSREKKERFSLILESASTNQTSMYLCASSPSGSAGAYEQYFGPGTRLTVT.

This clonotype was detected a few times. The V and J genes are TRBV19 and TRBJ1-5; weak D call: TRBD1 (6 bases). CDR1 LNHDA and CDR2 SQIVND come from the germline V gene (reference sequence). Trimming stripped 3 bases from V and 2 bases from J, with 11 bases between. The CDR3 length is 15 residues. In DNA form, the CDR3 reads TGTGCCAGTAGTATGCCGGGGGGCGGCAATCAGCCCCAGCATTTT. Its translation is CASSMPGGGNQPQHF.

Many counts were recorded for this clonotype. The chain combines TRBV7-2 with TRBJ2-1; 7 nucleotides match TRBD1. V lost 5 bases, J lost 3 bases, and 7 bases stayed unmatched. Germline V CDR1 and CDR2: SGHTA, FQGNSA. This CDR3 has 15 residues. The CDR3 DNA follows: TGTGCCAGCAGCCCTACAGGGGACCTCTACAATGAGCAGTTCTTC. Translation: CASSPTGDLYNEQFF.

This clonotype was picked up many times. CDR3 sequence reads: CASSYFRRQANYGYTF. CDR3 DNA sequence: TGTGCCAGCAGTTACTTTAGGCGGCAAGCTAACTATGGCTACACCTTC. The rearrangement links TRBV6-5 to TRBJ1-2; no definite D call. This CDR3 has 16 residues. CDR1 is MNHEY, CDR2 SVGAGI, per germline. V lost 1 base, J lost 0 bases, and 12 bases lay in between.

This clonotype was found many times. The V gene is TRBV7-2, the J gene TRBJ1-6, with 8 bases aligning to TRBD1. V was pared by 4 bases and J by 9 bases, with 11 bases of the junction left unmatched. The CDR3 covers 16 residues. CDR1 is SGHTA, CDR2 FQGNSA, per germline. DNA for the CDR3: TGTGCCAGCAGCTACGTCCCGACAGGGGAGGGTTCACCCCTCCACTTT. Residues: CASSYVPTGEGSPLHF.